This T cell receptor (beta chain) was sequenced during a study of blood T cell repertoires in COVID-19. This CDR3 region has 14 residues. Trimming removed 4 bases at V and 3 bases at J, with 12 bases between. The germline gives CDR1 ENHRY, CDR2 SYGVKD. Repertoires were generated with immunoSEQ multiplex PCR, while TCRdb's copy carries only in-frame clones and drops some. The sample lists about 120,000 clones; roughly 85% were seen once. This sequence was found in an older man with active or convalescent COVID-19. Sequencing was done on a sample of peripheral blood. V and J are TRBV10-3 and TRBJ1-2, with D maybe TRBD1 (5 bases). CDR3 sequence (DNA): TGTGCCATCAGTGCAAATCAGGGCGACTATGGCTACACCTTC. This sequence encodes CAISANQGDYGYTF.